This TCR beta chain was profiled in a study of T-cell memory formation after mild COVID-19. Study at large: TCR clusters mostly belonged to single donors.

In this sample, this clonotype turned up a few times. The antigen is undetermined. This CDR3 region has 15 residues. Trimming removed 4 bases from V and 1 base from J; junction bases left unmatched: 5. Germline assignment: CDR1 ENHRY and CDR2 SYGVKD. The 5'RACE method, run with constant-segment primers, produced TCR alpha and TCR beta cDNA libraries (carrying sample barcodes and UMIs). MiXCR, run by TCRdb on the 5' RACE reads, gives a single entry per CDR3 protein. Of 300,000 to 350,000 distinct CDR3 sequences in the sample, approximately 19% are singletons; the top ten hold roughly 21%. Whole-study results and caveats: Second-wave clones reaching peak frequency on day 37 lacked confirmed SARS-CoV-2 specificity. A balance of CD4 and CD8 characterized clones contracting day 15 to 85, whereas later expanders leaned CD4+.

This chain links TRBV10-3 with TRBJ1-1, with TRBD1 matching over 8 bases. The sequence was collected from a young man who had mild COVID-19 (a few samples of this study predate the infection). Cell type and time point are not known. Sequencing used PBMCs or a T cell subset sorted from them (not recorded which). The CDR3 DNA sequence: TGTGCCATCAGTGCCGGACAGGGTGGGAACACTGAAGCTTTCTTT. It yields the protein CAISAGQGGNTEAFF.